This TCR beta chain originates from a study of blood T cell repertoires in COVID-19 (TCRdb year 2020). Describing the broader study: Samples from collaborators originated in the United States, Italy and Spain and spanned both the acute and convalescent phases of COVID-19. The repertoires were released in a freely available public database intended as a resource for research on the immune response to SARS-CoV-2. The dataset comprised deeply sampled blood TCRbeta repertoires from subjects exposed to, actively infected with, or recovered from COVID-19. Samples came from the ongoing ImmuneRACE study (first 160 participants) plus 1,254 subjects from 6 global collaborators. Sample metadata almost always included a de-identified subject ID, COVID-19 status, age in years and sex. Where HLA class I and class II types were available, the types were taken from metadata supplied by the sample provider, not from assay-based typing. The material from the prospective study consisted of cDNA or gDNA derived from T cells, B-cell-depleted T cells, or PBMCs.

TCRbeta CDR3 regions were amplified from genomic DNA by means of the immunoSEQ Assay, a bias-controlled multiplex PCR. The study's own analysis went as follows. The number of nucleated cells in each sample was estimated from the amplification of reference gene primers within the assay. To quantify the absolute abundance of each unique TCRbeta CDR3 rearrangement, sequence reads were collapsed and filtered. For each sample, productive Simpson clonality was calculated by taking the square root of Simpson's diversity index across productive rearrangements. Held by TCRdb, this immuneACCESS table contains in-frame sequences only and omits some clones. Under half of the omission traces to an unresolved V gene where checked; the cause of the rest is unknown. V, J and clone size were drawn from that table, and D and trimming were deduced from the DNA. Present in this sample are fewer than 150,000 clones, 65% to 90% of which were seen just once. In total, the top ten clones hold around 2.9% of the sample.

The study at large found these results: How much clinical and demographic metadata was included differed by source and by participant, and the metadata was provided uncurated.

For CDR1 and CDR2, the germline V gene lists MNHEY and SVGAGI. Taken from cysteine to phenylalanine, the CDR3 has 16 residues. Only the CDR3 region is kept as DNA, spanning 48 bases read in frame from base 1. The junction shows trimming of 0 bases on V and 1 base on J, and the gene matches do not reach 4 bases of it. Remarks on this clone: No cognate antigen has been identified for it. No per-base quality is available; no much larger clone lies one base away.

Each collaborating institution followed its own protocols to collect whole blood in K2EDTA tubes. For TCRbeta analysis, collaborator samples were shipped as frozen whole blood, as isolated PBMCs, or as DNA extracted from either sample type. Sequenced sample: peripheral blood. Rearrangement joined TRBV6-5 to TRBJ2-3, with 7 bases in between that match TRBD2. The receptor was isolated from a man between 50 and 59 years old with acute or convalescent COVID-19. The DNA sequence follows: TGTGCCAGCAGTTACTCGGGAGGGTGGGGCACAGATACGCAGTATTTT. Translated, it reads CASSYSGGWGTDTQYF.